This record covers a single TCR beta chain. Its cognate antigen is unknown. Autoimmune disease history or systemic immunosuppression disqualified patients. Data came from immunoSEQ multiplex PCR; TCRdb stores just in-frame clones and leaves some out. The data contain about 92,000 clones, 91% of them singletons. The data originate from a study of OX40 agonist ivuxolimab in advanced cancers. General study points: On average, CD8+ T cells had more expanded clones than CD4+.

Per the germline V gene, CDR1 is SGHNT and CDR2 is YYREEE (reference sequence). With 4 bases removed from V and 4 bases from J, the gap between germline ends came to 17 bases. This CDR3 has 15 residues. Sequences were derived from CD4+ or CD8+ T cells sorted from blood, sampled in a trial of the OX40 agonist ivuxolimab. The sequence was obtained from an adult with an advanced solid tumor such as melanoma, head and neck, liver or kidney cancer. This chain uses TRBV5-4 with TRBJ1-1; weak D call: TRBD1 (5 bases). CDR3 sequence: CASSRDGGGSTEAFF. The DNA of the CDR3 is TGTGCCAGCAGCCGGGACGGTGGGGGTAGCACTGAAGCTTTCTTT. The entire variable domain, with the rest obtained from reference TRBV5-4 and TRBJ1-1, is as follows: ETGVTQSPTHLIKTRGQQVTLRCSSQSGHNTVSWYQQALGQGPQFIFQYYREEENGRGNFPPRFSGLQFPNYSSELNVNALELDDSALYLCASSRDGGGSTEAFFGQGTRLTVV.